The entry below gives a single T cell receptor (beta chain) sequence along with its context. Random hexamers were used to reverse transcribe an amount of roughly 0.5 to 1 ug RNA. Each CDR3 protein is one row after TCRdb ran MiXCR on the immunoSEQ multiplex PCR reads. The sample includes about 300,000 distinct CDR3 sequences, almost 85% of them seen just once. Germline lookup yields CDR1 GTSNPN and CDR2 SVGIG (reference sequence). The CDR3 totals 13 residues. With 3 bases clipped from V and 8 bases from J, the junction kept 8 bases outside the gene matches. Sequencing targeted TCR beta in blood CD8+ and CD4+ T cells. The source of the sample is a study of CD8 T cells in Susac syndrome.

The V gene is TRBV30, the J gene TRBJ1-2, with TRBD1 matching 8 bases. Material for sequencing was CD8+ T cells from PBMCs. The clonotype comes from a human donor with multiple sclerosis. The CDR3 region has the DNA TGTGCCTGGAGCGAAGGGACAGGCCAAGGCTACACCTTC. Encoded protein: CAWSEGTGQGYTF.